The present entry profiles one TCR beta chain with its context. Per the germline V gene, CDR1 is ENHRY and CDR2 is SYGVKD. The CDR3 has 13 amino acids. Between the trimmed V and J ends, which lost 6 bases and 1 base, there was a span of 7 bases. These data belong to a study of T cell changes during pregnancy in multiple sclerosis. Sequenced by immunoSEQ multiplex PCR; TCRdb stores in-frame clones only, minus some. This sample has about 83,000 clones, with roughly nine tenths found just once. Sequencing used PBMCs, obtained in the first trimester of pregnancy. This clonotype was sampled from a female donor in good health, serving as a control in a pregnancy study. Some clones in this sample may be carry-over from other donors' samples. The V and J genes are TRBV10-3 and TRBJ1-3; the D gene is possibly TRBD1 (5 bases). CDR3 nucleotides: TGTGCCATCAGACAGGAATCTGGAAACACCATATATTTT. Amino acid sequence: CAIRQESGNTIYF.